The 16 T cell receptor beta chains presented below share a single source sample, sequenced in a study of blood T cell repertoires in COVID-19. TCRdb's copy holds only in-frame clones and misses some; the assay was immunoSEQ multiplex PCR. Among about 210,000 clones listed, around 87% were seen once. The specimen was PBMCs or T cells enriched from blood (not recorded which). The receptors here all came from a man aged 25 to 40 in a cohort exposed to, infected with or recovered from COVID-19 (not recorded which).

The chain recombines TRBV27 with TRBJ2-1; 7 positions agree with TRBD2. The CDR3 has 14 residues. Germline CDR1 and CDR2: MNHEY and SMNVEV (reference sequence). Unmatched junction bases numbered 10, after V lost 5 bases and J lost 9 bases. This CDR3 is CASSARGEAVEQFF. DNA for the CDR3: TGTGCCAGCAGTGCCCGGGGGGAAGCGGTTGAGCAGTTCTTC.

The J gene is TRBJ1-3, the V gene TRBV7-2, with 7 bases lining up with TRBD1. This CDR3 contains 15 residues. Trimming removed 3 bases from V and 2 bases from J; junction bases left unmatched: 4. The germline V gene encodes CDR1 SGHTA and CDR2 FQGNSA. In DNA, the CDR3 is TGTGCCAGCAGCTTGTCAGGGGGGCCTGGAAACACCATATATTTT. Protein: CASSLSGGPGNTIYF. Using reference TRBV7-2 and TRBJ1-3 for the parts outside the CDR3, the full variable domain is GAGVSQSPSNKVTEKGKDVELRCDPISGHTALYWYRQSLGQGLEFLIYFQGNSAPDKSGLPSDRFSAERTGGSVSTLTIQRTQQEDSAVYLCASSLSGGPGNTIYFGEGSWLTVV.

V gene TRBV24-1 combines with J gene TRBJ2-1; 12 bases line up with TRBD2. The CDR3 covers 17 residues. Germline CDR1 is KGHDR and CDR2 is SFDVKD. After removal of 5 bases from V and 0 bases from J, the junction contained 4 bases not matched to a gene. In DNA, the CDR3 is TGTGCCACCAGTGCCCCGGGACTAGCGGGCTCCTACAATGAGCAGTTCTTC. Encoded protein: CATSAPGLAGSYNEQFF.

The chain has TRBV18 and TRBJ1-1; D is uncertain. Trimming took off 4 bases at V and 1 base at J, with 10 bases between the two ends. Germline V gives CDR1 KGHSH, CDR2 LQKENI. CDR3 length equals 14 residues. In DNA, the CDR3 is TGTGCCAGCTCACGTGGCGGAAGGAACACTGAAGCTTTCTTT. This sequence encodes CASSRGGRNTEAFF.

This clone was found once. The chain recombines TRBV7-2 with TRBJ1-5; unclear D gene. V was clipped by 5 bases and J by 0 bases, with 5 bases between them. CDR3 length equals 13 residues. Germline V gene sequence: CDR1 SGHTA, CDR2 FQGNSA. The CDR3 DNA sequence: TGTGCCAGCAGCACCTATAGCAATCAGCCCCAGCATTTT. Translated, it gives CASSTYSNQPQHF.

V and J are TRBV19 and TRBJ2-7; 7 bases fit TRBD1. Germline assignment: CDR1 LNHDA and CDR2 SQIVND (reference sequence). CDR3 length: 14 residues. V lost 4 bases, J lost 4 bases, and 7 bases stayed unmatched. The CDR3 DNA is TGTGCCAGTAGTACCAAACAGGGGAATTACGAGCAGTACTTC. As protein: CASSTKQGNYEQYF.

The rearrangement links TRBV3-1 (or the pseudogene TRBV3-2) to TRBJ1-6; D is perhaps TRBD1 (6 bases). This CDR3 is built from 14 residues. The V and J ends lost 4 bases and 14 bases respectively, with 18 bases between them. From germline, CDR1 is LGHDT and CDR2 YNNKEL (reference sequence). The CDR3 reads CASSPTLQGSTLHF. For the CDR3, the DNA is TGTGCCAGCAGCCCAACCCTACAGGGATCCACCCTCCACTTT.

The chain is built from TRBV29-1 and TRBJ1-2; D is possibly TRBD1 (5 bases). The CDR3 contains 14 residues. Germline values: CDR1 SQVTM, CDR2 ANQGSEA. The germline V and J ends were trimmed by 0 bases and 8 bases, with 16 bases remaining between them. The CDR3 spells CSVEDLHTGRGYTF. DNA for the CDR3: TGCAGCGTTGAAGACCTTCACACAGGACGCGGCTACACCTTC. Full variable domain (missing parts from reference TRBV29-1 and TRBJ1-2): SAVISQKPSRDICQRGTSLTIQCQVDSQVTMMFWYRQQPGQSLTLIATANQGSEATYESGFVIDKFPISRPNLTFSTLTVSNMSPEDSSIYLCSVEDLHTGRGYTFGSGTRLTVV.

The chain employs TRBV11-2 and TRBJ1-1, with 7 bases aligning to TRBD1. Germline CDR1 is SGHAT and CDR2 is FQNNGV. After removal of 6 bases from V and 0 bases from J, the junction contained 4 bases not matched to a gene. The CDR3 runs to 14 residues. The chain's CDR3 is CASRATGLNTEAFF. DNA of the CDR3: TGTGCCAGCAGAGCGACAGGGTTGAACACTGAAGCTTTCTTT. The entire variable domain, with the rest obtained from reference TRBV11-2 and TRBJ1-1, is as follows: EAGVAQSPRYKIIEKRQSVAFWCNPISGHATLYWYQQILGQGPKLLIQFQNNGVVDDSQLPKDRFSAERLKGVDSTLKIQPAKLEDSAVYLCASRATGLNTEAFFGQGTRLTVV.

The rearrangement joins TRBV6-5 to TRBJ1-6; D not certain. Germline-derived CDR1 and CDR2 are MNHEY and SVGAGI. With 2 bases removed from V and 10 bases from J, the gap between germline ends came to 15 bases. The CDR3 contains 15 residues. CDR3 in amino acids: CASSYVEAISSPLHF. The CDR3 DNA follows: TGTGCCAGCAGTTACGTAGAGGCTATCAGCTCACCCCTCCACTTT.

The chain carries TRBV29-1 and TRBJ2-1; 8 bases align to TRBD1. CDR1 is SQVTM, CDR2 ANQGSEA, per germline. Trimming took 3 bases from V and 1 from J; bases not matched to a gene: 5. This CDR3 contains 15 residues. The CDR3 coding sequence is TGCAGCGTTGATCCACAGGGGGTTTCCTACAATGAGCAGTTCTTC. Translation: CSVDPQGVSYNEQFF.

CDR3 residues: CASSILSGGRADTQYF. The DNA for the CDR3 is TGTGCCAGTAGTATTCTATCGGGAGGGCGGGCAGATACGCAGTATTTT. The genes are TRBV19 and TRBJ2-3, with 8 bases identical to TRBD2. V shed 3 bases and J 4 bases; nucleotides not matched to a gene: 9. This CDR3 is built from 16 residues. Germline-derived CDR1 and CDR2 are LNHDA and SQIVND (reference sequence).

This chain uses TRBV27 with TRBJ2-7; 12 bases agree with TRBD2. From germline, CDR1 is MNHEY and CDR2 SMNVEV (reference sequence). V shed 5 bases and J 10 bases; nucleotides not matched to a gene: 18. The CDR3 length is 17 residues. The CDR3 reads CASSGGLGGLAGSRQYF. CDR3 nucleotide sequence: TGTGCCAGCAGTGGAGGCCTCGGCGGACTAGCGGGGTCTCGTCAGTACTTC.

This clone was picked up one time. The chain carries TRBV7-9 and TRBJ1-2; D uncertain. This CDR3 has 14 amino acids. The germline gives CDR1 SEHNR, CDR2 FQNEAQ (reference sequence). Trimming took 1 base from V and 4 from J, leaving 10 bases between them. CDR3 loop: CASSLVWALYGYTF. In DNA form, the CDR3 reads TGTGCCAGCAGCTTAGTTTGGGCGCTCTATGGCTACACCTTC.

This chain links TRBV27 with TRBJ2-2; the match to TRBD1 covers 9 bases. The CDR3 extends over 15 amino acids. J was trimmed by 4 bases and V by 8 bases; bases with no gene match: 8. The germline V gene has CDR1 MNHEY and CDR2 SMNVEV (reference sequence). For the CDR3, the DNA is TGTGCCAGCTCCCCCGGGGACAGGGTCACCGGGGAGCTGTTTTTT. Its translation is CASSPGDRVTGELFF.

This chain joins TRBV28 and TRBJ1-5, with TRBD1 matching over 9 bases. V was clipped by 0 bases and J by 11 bases; unmatched bases: 11. The CDR3 length is 16 residues. The germline V gene has CDR1 MDHEN and CDR2 SYDVKM. CDR3 coding DNA: TGTGCCAGCAGTTTATGGGAGGACAGGGGAATAGGGACCCAGCATTTT. It specifies CASSLWEDRGIGTQHF. Full variable domain (outside the CDR3, taken from reference TRBV28 and TRBJ1-5): DVKVTQSSRYLVKRTGEKVFLECVQDMDHENMFWYRQDPGLGLRLIYFSYDVKMKEKGDIPEGYSVSREKKERFSLILESASTNQTSMYLCASSLWEDRGIGTQHFGDGTRLSIL.